The following is a TCR beta chain sequence with its context. The CDR3 runs to 15 residues. V lost 2 bases and J 2 bases, leaving 11 bases between the germline ends. The germline V gene has CDR1 LGHDT and CDR2 YNNKEL (reference sequence). This specimen belongs to a study of early T cells in non-severe SARS-CoV-2 infection. In the study overall: It was bulk RNA from unsorted whole blood that was sequenced, and the chains were unpaired.

Unique molecular identifiers (one per individual cDNA molecule) were attached. MiXCR was run by TCRdb on the 5' RACE reads, yielding one entry per CDR3 protein. The sample holds 50,000 or so distinct CDR3 sequences, roughly 13% seen once. The receptor was derived from an adult who was a healthcare worker with PCR-confirmed SARS-CoV-2 infection or an uninfected control (not recorded which). The rearrangement uses TRBV3-1 and TRBJ2-3, with a tentative D call TRBD1 (5 bases). Specimen: whole blood. The CDR3 reads CASSQRPGPTDTQYF. In nucleotides, the CDR3 is TGTGCCAGCAGCCAAAGGCCAGGGCCCACAGATACGCAGTATTTT.